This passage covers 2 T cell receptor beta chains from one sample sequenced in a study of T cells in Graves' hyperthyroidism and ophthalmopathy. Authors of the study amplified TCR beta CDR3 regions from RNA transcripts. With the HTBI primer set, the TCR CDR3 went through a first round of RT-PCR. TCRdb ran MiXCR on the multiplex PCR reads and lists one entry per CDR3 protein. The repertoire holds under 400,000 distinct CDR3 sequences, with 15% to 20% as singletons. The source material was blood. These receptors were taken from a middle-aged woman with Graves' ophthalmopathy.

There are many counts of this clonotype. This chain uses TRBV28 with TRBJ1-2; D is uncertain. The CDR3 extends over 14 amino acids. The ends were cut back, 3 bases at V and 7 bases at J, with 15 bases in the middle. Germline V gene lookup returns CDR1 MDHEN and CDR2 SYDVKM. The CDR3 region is CASSLLEGRSGYTF. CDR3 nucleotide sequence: TGTGCCAGCAGTTTGTTGGAGGGCAGAAGTGGCTACACCTTC.

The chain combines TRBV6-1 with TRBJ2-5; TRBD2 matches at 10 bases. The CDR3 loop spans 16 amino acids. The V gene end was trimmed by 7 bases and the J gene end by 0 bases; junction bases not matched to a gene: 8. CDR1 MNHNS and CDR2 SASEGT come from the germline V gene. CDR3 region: CASMSGGAGNQETQYF. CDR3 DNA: TGTGCCAGCATGAGCGGGGGGGCCGGTAACCAAGAGACCCAGTACTTC.